This T cell receptor beta chain was identified in a study of blood T cell repertoires in COVID-19. Study-level background: Acute and convalescent COVID-19 samples came from the United States, Italy and Spain.

Some clones are missing from TCRdb's copy, which holds only in-frame ones; the method was immunoSEQ multiplex PCR. In the table there are roughly 170,000 clones, around nine tenths of which are singletons. CDR1 MNHNY and CDR2 SVGAGI come from the germline V gene (reference sequence). The CDR3 has 15 amino acids. Trimming cost V 5 bases and J 6 bases; bases outside gene matches: 10. This receptor was identified in a woman aged 18-30 years who had recovered from COVID-19. The sample was peripheral blood. The gene calls are TRBV6-6 and TRBJ1-5; 7 nucleotides agree with TRBD1. This CDR3 reads CASSKQQGIGQPQHF. The DNA of the CDR3 is TGTGCCAGCAGTAAACAACAGGGGATCGGTCAGCCCCAGCATTTT.